This T cell receptor (beta chain) was sequenced for a study of T cells in Graves' hyperthyroidism and ophthalmopathy. TCR beta CDR3 region amplification was performed from RNA transcripts. An initial round of RT-PCR targeting the TCR CDR3 relied on the HTBI primer set. Each CDR3 protein gets one entry after TCRdb re-called the multiplex PCR reads with MiXCR. In the table there are about 760,000 distinct CDR3 sequences, around a third of which are singletons. Trimming shortened V by 8 bases and J by 2 bases, and 13 bases separated the two germline ends. Germline V lookup: CDR1 ENHRY, CDR2 SYGVKD. The CDR3 extends over 15 amino acids. Hyperthyroidism patients were newly diagnosed, had disease duration under 2 months, and were aged 18 to 65 years. Patients having uncontrolled infection, another autoimmune disease, pregnancy or lactation were not included. Thyroid ultrasound, orbital computed tomography, clinical symptoms, and serum thyroxine and TRAb underpinned diagnoses. PBMCs were sourced from approximately 9 ml fresh peripheral blood.

This rearrangement joins TRBV10-3 to TRBJ2-6; D is ambiguous. This receptor was taken from a woman between 40 and 50 years old with Graves' hyperthyroidism. The sample consisted of blood. The CDR3 region is CAIDGQDAGANVLTF. CDR3 in DNA: TGTGCCATCGATGGGCAGGACGCTGGGGCCAACGTCCTGACTTTC.